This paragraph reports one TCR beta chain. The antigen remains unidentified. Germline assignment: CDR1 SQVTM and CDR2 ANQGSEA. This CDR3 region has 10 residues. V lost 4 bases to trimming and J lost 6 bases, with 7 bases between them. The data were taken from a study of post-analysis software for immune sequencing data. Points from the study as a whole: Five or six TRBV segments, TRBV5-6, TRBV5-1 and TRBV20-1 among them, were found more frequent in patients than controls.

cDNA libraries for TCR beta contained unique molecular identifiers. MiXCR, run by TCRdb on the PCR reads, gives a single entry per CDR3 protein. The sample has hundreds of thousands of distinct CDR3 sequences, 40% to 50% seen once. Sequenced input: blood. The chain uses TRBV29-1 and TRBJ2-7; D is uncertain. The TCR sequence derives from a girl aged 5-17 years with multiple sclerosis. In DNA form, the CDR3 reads TGCAGCGTTGTGGACGGCGAGCAGTACTTC. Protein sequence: CSVVDGEQYF.